The 2 T cell receptor beta chains below come from one sample, sequenced in a study of Ad26.COV2.S vaccination and SARS-CoV-2 variants. Data came from immunoSEQ multiplex PCR; TCRdb stores just in-frame clones and leaves some out. The sample records about 350,000 clones, about 85% being singletons. The treatment is: around 19 received Ad26.COV2.S at low or high dose, single or two shots; several received placebo; per-sample allocation not given. Samples were taken on day 63 after the first vaccine or placebo injection. The sample in question was peripheral blood, obtained in a trial of Ad26.COV2.S vaccine versus placebo. These receptors all stem from a person aged 18-65 years who received the Ad26.COV2.S COVID-19 vaccine or a placebo.

The gene calls are TRBV6-2 or TRBV6-3 and TRBJ2-7; 8 positions agree with TRBD1. Germline V gives CDR1 MNHEY, CDR2 SVGEGT. J was trimmed by 9 bases and V by 3 bases; bases with no gene match: 13. CDR3 length equals 15 residues. CDR3 DNA sequence: TGTGCCAGCAGTTATTCCGGACAGGGATCGAATTGGCAGTACTTC. This codes for CASSYSGQGSNWQYF.

The CDR3 DNA is TGTGCCAGCAGCGTAGCAGTTACTTCCAATGAGCAGTTCTTC. It codes for CASSVAVTSNEQFF. The chain links TRBV9 to TRBJ2-1; D unresolved. The CDR3 totals 14 residues. Trimming pared 0 bases from V and 6 bases from J, leaving 10 bases between. In germline, CDR1 is SGDLS, CDR2 YYNGEE.